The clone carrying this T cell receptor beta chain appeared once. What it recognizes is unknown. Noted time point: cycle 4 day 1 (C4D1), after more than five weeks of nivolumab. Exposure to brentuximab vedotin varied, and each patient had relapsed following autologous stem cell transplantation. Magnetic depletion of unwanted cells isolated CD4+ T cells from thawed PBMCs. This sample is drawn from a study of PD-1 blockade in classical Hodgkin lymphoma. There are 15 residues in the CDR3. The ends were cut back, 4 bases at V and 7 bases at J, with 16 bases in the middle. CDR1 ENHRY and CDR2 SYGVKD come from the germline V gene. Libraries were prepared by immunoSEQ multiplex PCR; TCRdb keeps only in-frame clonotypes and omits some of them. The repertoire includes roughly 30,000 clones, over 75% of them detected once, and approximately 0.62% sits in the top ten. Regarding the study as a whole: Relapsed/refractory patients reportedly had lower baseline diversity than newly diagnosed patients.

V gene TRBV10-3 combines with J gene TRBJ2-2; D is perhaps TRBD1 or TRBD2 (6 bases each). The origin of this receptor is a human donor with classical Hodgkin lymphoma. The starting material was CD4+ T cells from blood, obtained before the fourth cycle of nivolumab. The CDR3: CAISVRGPRNGELFF. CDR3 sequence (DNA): TGTGCCATCAGTGTCCGGGGGCCGAGGAACGGGGAGCTGTTTTTT.